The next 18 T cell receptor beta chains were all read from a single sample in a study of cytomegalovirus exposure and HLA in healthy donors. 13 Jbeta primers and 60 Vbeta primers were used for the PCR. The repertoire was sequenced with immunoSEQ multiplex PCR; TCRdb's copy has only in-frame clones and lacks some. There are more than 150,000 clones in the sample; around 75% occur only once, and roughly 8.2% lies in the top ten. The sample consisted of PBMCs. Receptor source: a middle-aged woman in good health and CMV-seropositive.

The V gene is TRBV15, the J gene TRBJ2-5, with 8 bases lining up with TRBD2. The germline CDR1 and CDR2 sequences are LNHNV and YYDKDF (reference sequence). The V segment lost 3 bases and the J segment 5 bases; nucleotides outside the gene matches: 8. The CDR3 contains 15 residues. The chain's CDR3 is CATSRSGSGFETQYF. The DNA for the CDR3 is TGTGCCACCAGCAGGAGCGGGAGCGGGTTTGAGACCCAGTACTTC. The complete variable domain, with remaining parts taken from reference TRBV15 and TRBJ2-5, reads DAMVIQNPRYQVTQFGKPVTLSCSQTLNHNVMYWYQQKSSQAPKLLFHYYDKDFNNEADTPDNFQSRRPNTSFCFLDIRSPGLGDTAMYLCATSRSGSGFETQYFGPGTRLLVL.

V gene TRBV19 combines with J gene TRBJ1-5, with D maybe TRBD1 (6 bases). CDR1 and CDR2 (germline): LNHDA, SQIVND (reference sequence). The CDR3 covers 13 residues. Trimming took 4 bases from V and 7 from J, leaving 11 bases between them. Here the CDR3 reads CASSTHREQPQHF. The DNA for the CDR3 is TGTGCCAGTAGTACGCACAGGGAACAGCCCCAGCATTTT. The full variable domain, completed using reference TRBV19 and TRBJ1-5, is DGGITQSPKYLFRKEGQNVTLSCEQNLNHDAMYWYRQDPGQGLRLIYYSQIVNDFQKGDIAEGYSVSREKKESFPLTVTSAQKNPTAFYLCASSTHREQPQHFGDGTRLSIL.

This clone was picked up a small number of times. Here the CDR3 reads CASSKVSNGTSVYEQYF. CDR3 sequence (DNA): TGTGCCAGCAGCAAAGTGAGTAACGGGACTAGCGTCTACGAGCAGTACTTC. This chain uses TRBV21-1 with TRBJ2-7; the DNA was not used to check the table's D call, TRBD2. TRBV21-1 is recorded as a pseudogene. The CDR3 is 17 residues long.

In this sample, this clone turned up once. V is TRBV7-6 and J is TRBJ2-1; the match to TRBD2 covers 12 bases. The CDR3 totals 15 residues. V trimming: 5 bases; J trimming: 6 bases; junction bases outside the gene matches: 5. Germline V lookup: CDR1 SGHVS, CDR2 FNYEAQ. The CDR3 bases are TGTGCCAGCAGCCTCCCGACTAGCGGGGGCAATGAGCAGTTCTTC. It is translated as CASSLPTSGGNEQFF.

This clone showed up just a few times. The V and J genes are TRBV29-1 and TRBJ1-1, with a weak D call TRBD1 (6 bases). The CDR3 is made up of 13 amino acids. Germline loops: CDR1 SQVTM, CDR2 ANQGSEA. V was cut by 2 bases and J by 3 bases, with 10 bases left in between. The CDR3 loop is CSVEKAGDTEAFF. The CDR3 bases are TGCAGCGTTGAAAAGGCAGGGGACACTGAAGCTTTCTTT. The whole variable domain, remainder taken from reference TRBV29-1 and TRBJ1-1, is SAVISQKPSRDICQRGTSLTIQCQVDSQVTMMFWYRQQPGQSLTLIATANQGSEATYESGFVIDKFPISRPNLTFSTLTVSNMSPEDSSIYLCSVEKAGDTEAFFGQGTRLTVV.

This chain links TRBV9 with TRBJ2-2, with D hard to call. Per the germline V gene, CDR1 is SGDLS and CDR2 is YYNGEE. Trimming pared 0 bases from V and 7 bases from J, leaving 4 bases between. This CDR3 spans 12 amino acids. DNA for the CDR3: TGTGCCAGCAGCGTAGCAGGCGGGGAGCTGTTTTTT. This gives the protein CASSVAGGELFF.

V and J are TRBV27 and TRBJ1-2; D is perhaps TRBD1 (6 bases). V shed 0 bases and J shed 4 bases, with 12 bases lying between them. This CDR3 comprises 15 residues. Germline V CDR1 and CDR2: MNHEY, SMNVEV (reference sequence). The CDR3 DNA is TGTGCCAGCAGTTTATCTTACAGGGCTAGCTATGGCTACACCTTC. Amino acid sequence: CASSLSYRASYGYTF.

The CDR3 nucleotides read TGCAGCGCCGAGTGGCAGGGTGGTGTCAATGAGCAGTTCTTC. It is translated as CSAEWQGGVNEQFF. The genes are TRBV29-1 and TRBJ2-1, with D possibly TRBD1 on 5 matching bases. The V gene's germline CDR1 is SQVTM and CDR2 ANQGSEA. The V end lost 7 bases, the J end lost 6 bases, and 19 bases lay between the germline ends. This CDR3 has 14 amino acids.

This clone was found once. This chain's CDR3 is CASSGQTENTEAFF. The CDR3 DNA reads TGTGCCAGCTCAGGACAGACGGAGAACACTGAAGCTTTCTTT. V and J are TRBV18 and TRBJ1-1; possibly TRBD1 for D (6 bases). The germline V and J ends were trimmed by 5 bases and 1 base, with 11 bases remaining between them. Germline loops: CDR1 KGHSH, CDR2 LQKENI. The CDR3 has 14 residues.

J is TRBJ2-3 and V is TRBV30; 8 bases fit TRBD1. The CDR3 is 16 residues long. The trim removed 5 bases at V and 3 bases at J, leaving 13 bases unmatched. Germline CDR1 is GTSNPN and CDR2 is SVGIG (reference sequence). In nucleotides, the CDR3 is TGTGCCTGGGCCGATCTGGACAGGGTTGTGACAGATACGCAGTATTTT. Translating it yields CAWADLDRVVTDTQYF.

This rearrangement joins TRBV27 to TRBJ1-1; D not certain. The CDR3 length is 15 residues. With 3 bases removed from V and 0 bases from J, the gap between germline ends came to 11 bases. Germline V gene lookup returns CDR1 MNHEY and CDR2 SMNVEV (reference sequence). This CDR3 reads CASSFSRLLNTEAFF. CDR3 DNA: TGTGCCAGCAGTTTTAGCAGACTGCTGAACACTGAAGCTTTCTTT.

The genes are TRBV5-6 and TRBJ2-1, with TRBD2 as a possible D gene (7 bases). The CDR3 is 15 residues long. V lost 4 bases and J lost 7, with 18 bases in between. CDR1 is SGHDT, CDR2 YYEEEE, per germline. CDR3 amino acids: CASSGGTLGGNEQFF. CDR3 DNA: TGTGCCAGCAGCGGCGGGACATTGGGAGGGAATGAGCAGTTCTTC.

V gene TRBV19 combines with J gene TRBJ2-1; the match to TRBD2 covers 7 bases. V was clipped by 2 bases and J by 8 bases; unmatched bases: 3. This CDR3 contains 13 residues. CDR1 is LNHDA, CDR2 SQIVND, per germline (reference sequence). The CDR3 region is CASSISGKDEQFF. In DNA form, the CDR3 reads TGTGCCAGTAGTATAAGCGGGAAGGATGAGCAGTTCTTC.

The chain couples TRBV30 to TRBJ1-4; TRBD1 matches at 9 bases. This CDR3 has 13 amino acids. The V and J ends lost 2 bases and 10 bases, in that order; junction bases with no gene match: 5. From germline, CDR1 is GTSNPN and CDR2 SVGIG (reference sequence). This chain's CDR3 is CAWSTDRGGKLFF. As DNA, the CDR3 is TGTGCCTGGAGTACAGACAGGGGGGGAAAACTGTTTTTT.

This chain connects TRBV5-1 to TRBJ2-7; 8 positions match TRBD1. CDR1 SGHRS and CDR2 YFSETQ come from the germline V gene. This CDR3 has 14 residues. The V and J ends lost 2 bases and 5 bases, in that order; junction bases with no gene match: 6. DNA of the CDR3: TGCGCCAGCAGCTTCAGGGGGCCGATGGACGAGCAGTACTTC. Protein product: CASSFRGPMDEQYF. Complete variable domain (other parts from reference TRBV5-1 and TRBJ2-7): KAGVTQTPRYLIKTRGQQVTLSCSPISGHRSVSWYQQTPGQGLQFLFEYFSETQRNKGNFPGRFSGRQFSNSRSEMNVSTLELGDSALYLCASSFRGPMDEQYFGPGTRLTVT.

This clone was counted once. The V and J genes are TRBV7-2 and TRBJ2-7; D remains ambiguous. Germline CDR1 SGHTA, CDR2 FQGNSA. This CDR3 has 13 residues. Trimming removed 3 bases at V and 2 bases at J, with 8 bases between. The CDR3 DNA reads TGTGCCAGCAGCTTTGAGATTACCTACGAGCAGTACTTC. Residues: CASSFEITYEQYF.

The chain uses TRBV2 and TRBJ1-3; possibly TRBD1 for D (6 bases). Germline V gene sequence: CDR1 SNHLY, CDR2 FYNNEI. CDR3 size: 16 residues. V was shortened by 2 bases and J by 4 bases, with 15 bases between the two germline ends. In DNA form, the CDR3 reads TGTGCCAGCAGTGAAAGGGGTATGGGGGCCGGAAACACCATATATTTT. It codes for CASSERGMGAGNTIYF.

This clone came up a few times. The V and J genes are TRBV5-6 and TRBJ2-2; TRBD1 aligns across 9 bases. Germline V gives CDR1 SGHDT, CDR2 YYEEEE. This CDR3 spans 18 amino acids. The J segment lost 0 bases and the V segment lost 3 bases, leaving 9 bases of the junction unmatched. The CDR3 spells CASSYTGGAIANTGELFF. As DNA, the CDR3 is TGTGCCAGCAGCTATACAGGGGGCGCGATAGCGAACACCGGGGAGCTGTTTTTT.